The 30 T cell receptor beta chains listed next were all sequenced from one sample in a study of vaccination and CD4 T cells after COVID-19 (dated by TCRdb to the early 2020s). The intended sense of this specimen's treatment or condition label: 10-day PBMC culture with coronavirus spike peptide pools or control peptides (ViraFEST assay). Their target antigens are unknown. The method was PCR. The sequencer was an Illumina iSeq 100. DNA from cultured CD4+ T cells was subjected to TCR sequencing with the Oncomine TCR Beta short-read assay at the Johns Hopkins FTIC core. Starting from the raw public reads, TCRdb applied fastp trimming at Q25, assembled clones with MiXCR and retained in-frame beta chains. Identical CDR3 proteins give one entry, which carries the most common genes and DNA. The sample includes roughly 20,000 distinct CDR3 sequences, with about 59% observed a single time. The top ten clones comprise 20% to 25% of the sample.

Sequenced here: CD4+ T cells from blood, cultured in vitro, sampled before SARS-CoV-2 vaccination. Receptors originate from a human donor who received a COVID-19 vaccine.

The chain recombines TRBV12-3 or TRBV12-4 with TRBJ1-1; the D is unclear. The V and J ends lost 9 bases and 1 base respectively, with 9 bases between them. The CDR3 covers 12 residues. CDR3 region: CASLWGNTEAFF. Written as DNA, the CDR3 is TGTGCCAGTCTCTGGGGGAACACTGAAGCTTTCTTT.

In its sample, this clonotype was seen a few times. V and J are TRBV6-5 and TRBJ2-7; D not certain. With 0 bases removed from V and 1 base from J, the gap between germline ends came to 7 bases. CDR3 length equals 14 residues. The germline CDR1 and CDR2 sequences are MNHEY and SVGAGI. The CDR3 DNA is TGTGCCAGCAGTTACTCCGACATTTCCTACGAGCAGTACTTC. It encodes CASSYSDISYEQYF.

The rearrangement joins TRBV19 to TRBJ1-1; D is possibly TRBD1 (6 bases). The CDR3 spans 16 residues. Germline values: CDR1 LNHDA, CDR2 SQIVND (reference sequence). V lost 0 bases to trimming and J lost 1 base, with 12 bases between them. CDR3 DNA: TGTGCCAGTAGTATAGATCTCGGGACACCGAACACTGAAGCTTTCTTT. Protein product: CASSIDLGTPNTEAFF.

The J gene is TRBJ1-2, the V gene TRBV7-6, with D perhaps matching TRBD1 (5 bases). With 0 bases removed from V and 8 bases from J, the gap between germline ends came to 10 bases. CDR3 length equals 13 residues. Germline V gene lookup returns CDR1 SGHVS and CDR2 FNYEAQ. CDR3 in DNA: TGTGCCAGCAGCTTAGCGAGGGGTGGCGGCTACACCTTC. Residues: CASSLARGGGYTF. Variable domain in full (rest from reference TRBV7-6 and TRBJ1-2): GAGVSQSPRYKVTKRGQDVALRCDPISGHVSLYWYRQALGQGPEFLTYFNYEAQQDKSGLPNDRFSAERPEGSISTLTIQRTEQRDSAMYRCASSLARGGGYTFGSGTRLTVV.

CDR3 sequence: CASSDQGLSNQPQHF. CDR3 sequence (DNA): TGTGCCAGTAGTGATCAAGGGCTGAGCAATCAGCCCCAGCATTTT. The V gene is TRBV19, the J gene TRBJ1-5; D unresolved. The CDR3 spans 15 residues. The germline gives CDR1 LNHDA, CDR2 SQIVND (reference sequence). Trimming removed 5 bases at V and 1 base at J, with 12 bases between. The whole variable domain, remainder taken from reference TRBV19 and TRBJ1-5, is DGGITQSPKYLFRKEGQNVTLSCEQNLNHDAMYWYRQDPGQGLRLIYYSQIVNDFQKGDIAEGYSVSREKKESFPLTVTSAQKNPTAFYLCASSDQGLSNQPQHFGDGTRLSIL.

The chain employs TRBV27 and TRBJ2-2, with TRBD1 matching 7 bases. The ends lost 4 bases at V and 0 bases at J; junction bases unmatched: 20. CDR1 and CDR2 (germline): MNHEY, SMNVEV (reference sequence). The CDR3 runs to 21 residues. Here the CDR3 reads CASSSKIRDRPNSPNTGELFF. Written as DNA, the CDR3 is TGTGCCAGCAGTTCTAAAATCCGGGACAGACCTAACAGCCCGAACACCGGGGAGCTGTTTTTT.

The table lists this clonotype with a few counts. This rearrangement joins TRBV20-1 to TRBJ1-3, with TRBD1 matching 7 bases. The V gene's germline CDR1 is DFQATT and CDR2 SNEGSKA (reference sequence). This CDR3 has 13 amino acids. The V and J ends lost 6 bases and 4 bases, in that order; junction bases with no gene match: 6. Written as DNA, the CDR3 is TGCAGTGCCCGGACAGGCCGAGGAAACACCATATATTTT. It yields the protein CSARTGRGNTIYF.

In its sample, this clonotype was seen once. The chain is built from TRBV30 and TRBJ1-1; TRBD1 is a possible D gene (5 bases). Between the trimmed V and J ends, which lost 4 bases and 2 bases, there was a span of 17 bases. The CDR3 is made up of 15 amino acids. Germline V gives CDR1 GTSNPN, CDR2 SVGIG (reference sequence). The CDR3 DNA is TGTGCCTGGACTTACCCGGGACGGCCAAACACTGAAGCTTTCTTT. This encodes CAWTYPGRPNTEAFF.

The J gene is TRBJ1-2, the V gene TRBV25-1; D perhaps matches TRBD1 (6 bases). V was pared by 7 bases and J by 7 bases, with 13 bases between. The CDR3 is 12 amino acids. CDR1 is MGHDK and CDR2 is SYGVNS in the germline V gene. CDR3 sequence reads: CASKGDRTGYTF. Written as DNA, the CDR3 is TGTGCCAGCAAGGGGGATCGAACTGGCTACACCTTC.

V gene TRBV6-1 combines with J gene TRBJ1-5, with 7 bases identical to TRBD1. CDR3 length: 14 amino acids. V gave up 6 bases and J gave up 1 base; unmatched junction bases: 3. The germline V gene encodes CDR1 MNHNS and CDR2 SASEGT. The CDR3 is CASSSGQSNQPQHF. CDR3 coding DNA: TGTGCCAGCAGCTCGGGACAGAGCAATCAGCCCCAGCATTTT.

The rearrangement uses TRBV5-4 and TRBJ1-1, with TRBD1 identical over 9 bases. Unmatched junction bases numbered 10, after V lost 4 bases and J lost 0 bases. CDR1 is SGHNT and CDR2 is YYREEE in the germline V gene (reference sequence). The CDR3 has 17 residues. CDR3 residues: CASSSPGQGVMNTEAFF. CDR3 DNA: TGTGCCAGCAGCAGTCCGGGACAGGGCGTGATGAACACTGAAGCTTTCTTT.

The sample holds a few counts of this clonotype. CDR3 region: CSARVGVYGYTF. CDR3 sequence (DNA): TGCAGTGCTAGGGTAGGGGTCTATGGCTACACCTTC. V usage is TRBV20-1 and J usage is TRBJ1-2; D might be TRBD1 (5 bases). From germline, CDR1 is DFQATT and CDR2 SNEGSKA (reference sequence). With 3 bases removed from V and 4 bases from J, the gap between germline ends came to 9 bases. The CDR3 extends over 12 amino acids.

The rearrangement joins TRBV6-2 or TRBV6-3 to TRBJ2-6; 9 bases map to TRBD2. The CDR3 loop spans 16 amino acids. V was pared by 5 bases and J by 4 bases, with 6 bases of the junction left unmatched. In germline, CDR1 is MNHEY, CDR2 SVGEGT. The CDR3 coding sequence is TGTGCCAGCAGTACCCTAGCGGGGCAAGGGGCCAACGTCCTGACTTTC. Translation gives CASSTLAGQGANVLTF.

V gene TRBV7-2 combines with J gene TRBJ1-6; 11 nucleotides line up with TRBD1. Germline lookup yields CDR1 SGHTA and CDR2 FQGNSA. Trimming cost V 5 bases and J 7 bases; bases outside gene matches: 13. The CDR3 has 18 residues. CDR3 nucleotide sequence: TGTGCCAGCAGCATAGGACAGGGGGCCCCAGAGAAAAATTCACCCCTCCACTTT. Residues: CASSIGQGAPEKNSPLHF.

This clonotype appeared a few times. The DNA of the CDR3 is TGTGCCACCAGGGCGGGGGGGGTATCGGATACGCAGTATTTT. Translated: CATRAGGVSDTQYF. This chain links TRBV24-1 with TRBJ2-3; 9 bases fit TRBD2. V lost 7 bases and J lost 6; bases outside the gene matches: 7. In germline, CDR1 is KGHDR, CDR2 SFDVKD. The CDR3 runs to 14 residues.

Worth noting for this clonotype: The DNA is left out, because the CDR3 cannot be placed on it with certainty; the CDR3 is given as TCRdb lists it. The chain couples TRBV20-1 to TRBJ1-1; the table calls TRBD1, which could not be checked here. Germline V gene sequence: CDR1 DFQATT, CDR2 SNEGSKA (reference sequence). With termini counted, the CDR3 has 13 amino acids. The CDR3 region is CSVLRGRRTEAFF.

The chain has TRBV20-1 and TRBJ2-3, with D unresolved. The V and J ends lost 3 bases and 5 bases respectively, with 6 bases between them. Germline V CDR1 and CDR2: DFQATT, SNEGSKA (reference sequence). The CDR3 sequence is 11 residues long. The DNA of the CDR3 is TGCAGTGCTAGTATTAGAGATACGCAGTATTTT. Translation gives CSASIRDTQYF.

This clonotype was observed a handful of times. The chain has TRBV19 and TRBJ1-1; D is unclear. V dropped 9 bases and J dropped 1 base, with 15 bases sitting between them. CDR3 length equals 14 residues. Germline CDR1 reads LNHDA; CDR2 reads SQIVND (reference sequence). The chain's CDR3 is CASGSQVENTEAFF. As DNA, the CDR3 is TGTGCCAGCGGTTCTCAGGTGGAGAACACTGAAGCTTTCTTT.

This chain uses TRBV20-1 with TRBJ2-1; 13 nucleotides agree with TRBD2. Germline trimming cut 7 bases from V and 7 bases from J; bases unmatched to any gene: 13. The germline V gene encodes CDR1 DFQATT and CDR2 SNEGSKA (reference sequence). This CDR3 is built from 16 residues. The CDR3 is CSGGRLRLAGGNEQFF. The DNA for the CDR3 is TGCAGTGGAGGGCGACTTCGACTAGCGGGGGGAAATGAGCAGTTCTTC.

This clonotype was picked up a small number of times. V is TRBV6-2 or TRBV6-3 and J is TRBJ1-2, with D uncertain. The CDR3 consists of 11 residues. The germline CDR1 and CDR2 sequences are MNHEY and SVGEGT. V dropped 5 bases and J dropped 2 bases, with 3 bases sitting between them. The CDR3 is CASSANYGYTF. The CDR3 nucleotides read TGTGCCAGCAGTGCAAACTATGGCTACACCTTC.

This clonotype was seen a single time. V gene TRBV6-5 combines with J gene TRBJ2-3; maybe TRBD2 (6 bases). Trimming left V 2 bases short and J 5 bases short, with 11 bases between. The CDR3 extends over 14 amino acids. Germline V gene lookup returns CDR1 MNHEY and CDR2 SVGAGI. CDR3 sequence: CASSYGPRGDTQYF. The DNA of the CDR3 is TGTGCCAGCAGTTACGGGCCGCGGGGAGATACGCAGTATTTT.

The gene calls are TRBV25-1 and TRBJ2-5, with a tentative D call TRBD1 (6 bases). V lost 5 bases and J 0 bases, leaving 10 bases between the germline ends. Germline V gives CDR1 MGHDK, CDR2 SYGVNS. The CDR3 spans 14 residues. This CDR3 is CASSQGTYQETQYF. In DNA, the CDR3 is TGTGCCAGCAGTCAGGGGACGTACCAAGAGACCCAGTACTTC.

V is TRBV11-2 and J is TRBJ2-3; 9 bases map to TRBD2. This CDR3 region has 17 residues. Germline lookup yields CDR1 SGHAT and CDR2 FQNNGV. With 2 bases clipped from V and 0 bases from J, the junction kept 6 bases outside the gene matches. Written as DNA, the CDR3 is TGTGCCAGCAGCTTACCACTAGCGGGTACTAGCACAGATACGCAGTATTTT. Translated, it gives CASSLPLAGTSTDTQYF. The entire variable domain, with the rest obtained from reference TRBV11-2 and TRBJ2-3, is as follows: EAGVAQSPRYKIIEKRQSVAFWCNPISGHATLYWYQQILGQGPKLLIQFQNNGVVDDSQLPKDRFSAERLKGVDSTLKIQPAKLEDSAVYLCASSLPLAGTSTDTQYFGPGTRLTVL.

This sequence joins TRBV5-1 and TRBJ2-5; no firm D call. CDR1 and CDR2 from the germline V gene are SGHRS and YFSETQ. With 0 bases removed from V and 1 base from J, the gap between germline ends came to 7 bases. There are 14 residues in the CDR3. CDR3 sequence reads: CASSLAGPQETQYF. The CDR3 region has the DNA TGCGCCAGCAGCTTGGCAGGTCCCCAAGAGACCCAGTACTTC. The full variable domain, in which reference TRBV5-1 and TRBJ2-5 provide the parts outside the CDR3, is KAGVTQTPRYLIKTRGQQVTLSCSPISGHRSVSWYQQTPGQGLQFLFEYFSETQRNKGNFPGRFSGRQFSNSRSEMNVSTLELGDSALYLCASSLAGPQETQYFGPGTRLLVL.

V gene TRBV7-9 combines with J gene TRBJ1-1; D remains unclear. V lost 1 base, J lost 1 base, and 7 bases lay in between. The CDR3 covers 14 residues. Germline V gives CDR1 SEHNR, CDR2 FQNEAQ (reference sequence). The CDR3 nucleotides are TGTGCCAGCAGCTTAGGTTCGGAGAACACTGAAGCTTTCTTT. Its protein is CASSLGSENTEAFF.

This chain links TRBV19 with TRBJ1-2, with 7 bases lining up with TRBD1. V lost 6 bases and J lost 7; bases outside the gene matches: 14. This CDR3 comprises 15 residues. Germline-derived CDR1 and CDR2 are LNHDA and SQIVND (reference sequence). CDR3 bases: TGTGCCAGTAGGGGCCGTACAGGGGATCAAGGTGGCTACACCTTC. Protein: CASRGRTGDQGGYTF.

The chain recombines TRBV7-9 with TRBJ2-1; TRBD1 matches 11 bases. This CDR3 is built from 15 residues. Germline CDR1 and CDR2: SEHNR and FQNEAQ (reference sequence). The V segment lost 5 bases and the J segment 7 bases; nucleotides outside the gene matches: 7. CDR3 residues: CASSEGQGARNEQFF. For the CDR3, the DNA is TGTGCCAGCAGCGAAGGACAGGGGGCGCGGAATGAGCAGTTCTTC.

The chain links TRBV6-1 to TRBJ1-6; 7 nucleotides match TRBD1. With V trimmed by 6 bases and J by 8 bases, 4 bases remained unmatched. This CDR3 region has 13 residues. Germline CDR1 and CDR2: MNHNS and SASEGT. CDR3 sequence: CASRETGDSPLHF. In DNA, the CDR3 is TGTGCCAGCAGAGAAACAGGGGATTCACCCCTCCACTTT.

This clonotype was detected a few times. The gene calls are TRBV6-5 and TRBJ2-5, with unresolved D. The germline CDR1 and CDR2 sequences are MNHEY and SVGAGI. Trimming took 0 bases from V and 3 from J, leaving 5 bases between them. This CDR3 is 13 amino acids long. Written as DNA, the CDR3 is TGTGCCAGCAGTTACTCCTCTGAAGAGACCCAGTACTTC. Its protein is CASSYSSEETQYF.

V gene TRBV18 combines with J gene TRBJ2-2; TRBD1 might be the D (5 bases). Trimming left V 0 bases short and J 1 base short, with 9 bases between. This CDR3 contains 16 residues. From germline, CDR1 is KGHSH and CDR2 LQKENI. As DNA, the CDR3 is TGTGCCAGCTCACCACCGGTTGGACAGAACACCGGGGAGCTGTTTTTT. It encodes CASSPPVGQNTGELFF.